This entry lists 28 T cell receptor beta chains sequenced from one sample in a study of T cell changes during pregnancy in multiple sclerosis. The method was immunoSEQ multiplex PCR; TCRdb's version includes in-frame clones alone and lacks a portion of them. This repertoire shows over 20,000 clones, roughly 89% found once; its top ten account for 5.3%. Sequenced here: CD8+ T cells from peripheral blood mononuclear cells, sampled in the second trimester of pregnancy. The receptors were sampled from a female donor in good health, enrolled as a control in a pregnancy study.

CDR3 protein: CASYRGKETQYF. CDR3 bases: TGTGCCAGTTACAGGGGGAAAGAGACCCAGTACTTC. The chain uses TRBV28 and TRBJ2-5; TRBD1 matches 8 bases. There are 12 residues in the CDR3. The V gene end was trimmed by 9 bases and the J gene end by 3 bases; junction bases not matched to a gene: 3. Germline V CDR1 and CDR2: MDHEN, SYDVKM.

This chain connects TRBV27 to TRBJ2-5, with 8 positions matching TRBD2. The J call is uncertain, as TRBJ2-7 better fits the DNA end. This CDR3 contains 18 residues. Germline V CDR1 and CDR2: MNHEY, SMNVEV (reference sequence). The CDR3 bases are TGTGCCAGCAGCGACCGGGGGGTGATGGTAGCGGGAATTTACGAGCAGTACTTC. As protein: CASSDRGVMVAGIYEQYF.

This chain links TRBV7-6 with TRBJ2-1, with TRBD2 as a possible D gene (6 bases). There are 16 residues in the CDR3. Germline CDR1 and CDR2: SGHVS and FNYEAQ. The V end was cut by 1 base, the J end by 8 bases, with 18 bases between. The CDR3 nucleotides read TGTGCCAGCAGCTTAGAGCAGACTCCCTGGGGGGATGAGCAGTTCTTC. Protein sequence: CASSLEQTPWGDEQFF.

This CDR3 is CASSLTSGGAGETQYF. The CDR3 bases are TGTGCCAGCAGTTTAACAAGCGGGGGGGCCGGGGAGACCCAGTACTTC. This chain links TRBV27 with TRBJ2-5; 10 nucleotides align to TRBD2. This CDR3 is built from 16 residues. The V segment lost 2 bases and the J segment 5 bases; nucleotides outside the gene matches: 8. Germline V CDR1 and CDR2: MNHEY, SMNVEV (reference sequence).

The V and J genes are TRBV29-1 and TRBJ2-7, with D possibly matching TRBD1 (6 bases). CDR1 is SQVTM, CDR2 ANQGSEA, per germline. V shed 4 bases and J shed 1 base, with 11 bases lying between them. The CDR3 has 13 residues. The CDR3 protein is CSVVLDRSYEQYF. For the CDR3, the DNA is TGCAGCGTTGTGTTGGACAGATCCTACGAGCAGTACTTC.

The chain links TRBV6-4 to TRBJ2-5; 9 bases are shared with TRBD2. V gave up 3 bases and J gave up 2 bases; unmatched junction bases: 4. The CDR3 extends over 15 amino acids. Germline CDR1 and CDR2: MRHNA and SNTAGT. CDR3 protein: CASSEVSGSQETQYF. The CDR3 region has the DNA TGTGCCAGCAGTGAGGTTAGCGGGAGTCAAGAGACCCAGTACTTC.

The rearrangement joins TRBV4-3 to TRBJ2-3, with 7 positions matching TRBD2. Germline assignment: CDR1 LGHNA and CDR2 YSLEER. J gave up 5 bases and V 1 base, and 9 bases lay outside the gene matches. The CDR3 runs to 16 residues. CDR3 bases: TGCGCCAGCAGCCAAGCTGCGCGGGAGTTTGTAGATACGCAGTATTTT. This sequence encodes CASSQAAREFVDTQYF.

The rearrangement joins TRBV7-2 to TRBJ2-7, with D unresolved. The CDR3 is made up of 13 amino acids. Germline V gives CDR1 SGHTA, CDR2 FQGNSA. V gave up 5 bases and J gave up 0 bases, with 8 bases separating them. CDR3 amino acids: CASSPPGSYEQYF. In nucleotides, the CDR3 is TGTGCCAGCAGCCCCCCGGGCTCCTACGAGCAGTACTTC.

The chain joins TRBV4-1 to TRBJ2-6; D perhaps matches TRBD2 (5 bases). Trimming left V 0 bases short and J 4 bases short, with 10 bases between. This CDR3 region has 16 residues. The germline CDR1 and CDR2 sequences are MGHRA and YSYEKL. CDR3: CASSQDRGSGANVLTF. CDR3 sequence (DNA): TGCGCCAGCAGCCAAGATCGGGGTTCAGGGGCCAACGTCCTGACTTTC.

This chain's CDR3 is CASSQGGPNYNEQFF. Written as DNA, the CDR3 is TGTGCCAGCAGCCAAGGGGGCCCCAATTATAATGAGCAGTTCTTC. The rearrangement joins TRBV14 to TRBJ2-1, with a tentative D call TRBD1 (5 bases). CDR1 and CDR2 (germline): SGHDN, FVKESK. The CDR3 totals 15 residues. Trimming cost V 1 base and J 7 bases, with 14 bases left between them.

The gene calls are TRBV30 and TRBJ2-1; D may be TRBD1 (6 bases). Germline V gene sequence: CDR1 GTSNPN, CDR2 SVGIG (reference sequence). This CDR3 spans 14 amino acids. CDR3 in amino acids: CAGESWDIGNEQFF. CDR3 DNA sequence: TGTGCTGGGGAAAGTTGGGACATAGGCAATGAGCAGTTCTTC.

The chain carries TRBV6-1 and TRBJ1-1; weak D call: TRBD1 (5 bases). The V and J ends lost 2 bases and 5 bases respectively, with 15 bases between them. The CDR3 consists of 15 residues. Germline lookup yields CDR1 MNHNS and CDR2 SASEGT. The CDR3 region has the DNA TGTGCCAGCAGTGAACAAGCCCAGGGTGGGACTGAAGCTTTCTTT. As protein: CASSEQAQGGTEAFF.

Turning to this clone: Germline and junction disagree at one end, which may indicate a read error. This chain joins TRBV7-2 and TRBJ1-2, with D perhaps matching TRBD1 (6 bases). The CDR3 has 13 residues. Germline V gives CDR1 SGHTA, CDR2 FQGNSA. This CDR3 is CASSPVEQGLRVF. The CDR3 DNA reads TGTGCCAGCAGCCCGGTGGAACAGGGCCTAAGAGTCTTC.

This clone was observed a single time. The V and J genes are TRBV5-1 and TRBJ2-1; 10 nucleotides agree with TRBD1. The V and J ends lost 4 bases and 7 bases, in that order; junction bases with no gene match: 8. Germline V gene sequence: CDR1 SGHRS, CDR2 YFSETQ. This CDR3 comprises 15 residues. In nucleotides, the CDR3 is TGCGCCAGCAGCCCCGGGACAGGGGAAGGAAATGAGCAGTTCTTC. It codes for CASSPGTGEGNEQFF. The whole variable domain, remainder taken from reference TRBV5-1 and TRBJ2-1, is KAGVTQTPRYLIKTRGQQVTLSCSPISGHRSVSWYQQTPGQGLQFLFEYFSETQRNKGNFPGRFSGRQFSNSRSEMNVSTLELGDSALYLCASSPGTGEGNEQFFGPGTRLTVL.

This chain connects TRBV4-1 to TRBJ1-3, with D perhaps TRBD1 (5 bases). This CDR3 region has 17 residues. Trimming took off 0 bases at V and 0 bases at J, with 12 bases between the two ends. CDR1 is MGHRA, CDR2 YSYEKL, per germline. Here the CDR3 DNA reads TGCGCCAGCAGCCAAGAATCTGTGACAGTCTCTGGAAACACCATATATTTT. Its protein is CASSQESVTVSGNTIYF.

This chain joins TRBV5-4 and TRBJ2-7; possibly TRBD1 for D (6 bases). Trimming cost V 5 bases and J 2 bases, with 8 bases left between them. Germline CDR1 SGHNT, CDR2 YYREEE (reference sequence). This CDR3 is 12 amino acids long. CDR3 protein: CASRGDTYEQYF. Here the CDR3 DNA reads TGTGCCAGCAGGGGGGACACCTACGAGCAGTACTTC.

This clone was counted a few times. The V gene is TRBV6-1, the J gene TRBJ2-5, with 7 bases fitting TRBD2. The CDR3 has 15 amino acids. Germline V gene data show CDR1 as MNHNS and CDR2 as SASEGT. Unmatched junction bases numbered 5, after V lost 2 bases and J lost 2 bases. The CDR3 sequence is CASSELSGGQETQYF. CDR3 DNA sequence: TGTGCCAGCAGTGAACTCTCCGGGGGGCAAGAGACCCAGTACTTC.

This clone was counted a single time. Here the CDR3 DNA reads TGTGCCAGCAGCTCGGGACAGACCTTCACCTACAATGAGCAGTTCTTC. It is translated as CASSSGQTFTYNEQFF. The chain uses TRBV7-9 and TRBJ2-1, with 7 positions matching TRBD1. The CDR3 is made up of 16 amino acids. The V segment lost 4 bases and the J segment 2 bases; nucleotides outside the gene matches: 8. The V gene's germline CDR1 is SEHNR and CDR2 FQNEAQ (reference sequence).

The gene calls are TRBV5-4 and TRBJ2-7, with D possibly TRBD2 on 6 matching bases. The CDR3 totals 14 residues. Trimming shortened V by 4 bases and J by 0 bases, and 11 bases separated the two germline ends. Germline loops: CDR1 SGHNT, CDR2 YYREEE (reference sequence). CDR3 sequence reads: CASSDGSSSYEQYF. The CDR3 DNA follows: TGTGCCAGCAGCGACGGGAGTAGCTCCTACGAGCAGTACTTC. The variable domain in full, completed from reference TRBV5-4 and TRBJ2-7, reads ETGVTQSPTHLIKTRGQQVTLRCSSQSGHNTVSWYQQALGQGPQFIFQYYREEENGRGNFPPRFSGLQFPNYSSELNVNALELDDSALYLCASSDGSSSYEQYFGPGTRLTVT.

The chain couples TRBV15 to TRBJ2-1, with TRBD1 matching 8 bases. The length of the CDR3 is 16 residues. Germline-derived CDR1 and CDR2 are LNHNV and YYDKDF (reference sequence). V shed 3 bases and J 4 bases; nucleotides not matched to a gene: 8. The CDR3 here is CATSRAGGQRYNEQFF. CDR3 nucleotide sequence: TGTGCCACCAGCAGGGCAGGGGGCCAGAGGTACAATGAGCAGTTCTTC.

The chain is built from TRBV9 and TRBJ2-3; the D is unclear. Germline V gene sequence: CDR1 SGDLS, CDR2 YYNGEE. The CDR3 consists of 15 residues. The ends were cut back, 0 bases at V and 5 bases at J, with 13 bases in the middle. The chain's CDR3 is CASSVARTPRDTQYF. DNA of the CDR3: TGTGCCAGCAGCGTAGCTCGTACCCCGAGAGATACGCAGTATTTT. The full variable domain, completed using reference TRBV9 and TRBJ2-3, is DSGVTQTPKHLITATGQRVTLRCSPRSGDLSVYWYQQSLDQGLQFLIQYYNGEERAKGNILERFSAQQFPDLHSELNLSSLELGDSALYFCASSVARTPRDTQYFGPGTRLTVL.

The chain links TRBV7-9 to TRBJ1-2; no clear D gene. Looked up from germline, CDR1 is SEHNR and CDR2 is FQNEAQ (reference sequence). Trimming left V 1 base short and J 2 bases short, with 8 bases between. The CDR3 is 14 amino acids. In nucleotides, the CDR3 is TGTGCCAGCAGCTTAGAACAGCTAAACTATGGCTACACCTTC. As protein: CASSLEQLNYGYTF.

This sequence joins TRBV7-9 and TRBJ2-6; tentatively, D is TRBD1 (6 bases). The CDR3 runs to 15 residues. V lost 6 bases and J 2 bases, leaving 11 bases between the germline ends. Germline V gene lookup returns CDR1 SEHNR and CDR2 FQNEAQ (reference sequence). The CDR3 DNA sequence: TGTGCCAGCAGTAGGGGGAGCCCTGGGGCCAACGTCCTGACTTTC. This gives the protein CASSRGSPGANVLTF.

J is TRBJ2-3 and V is TRBV6-1; D might be TRBD1 (5 bases). Trimming took 3 bases from V and 9 from J, leaving 16 bases between them. CDR3 length: 14 amino acids. In germline, CDR1 is MNHNS, CDR2 SASEGT. The CDR3 coding sequence is TGTGCCAGCAGTGATGGGGCAGGGCTAGGAACGCAGTATTTT. It encodes CASSDGAGLGTQYF.

The genes are TRBV2 and TRBJ2-3; TRBD1 agrees at 8 bases. The junction had 0 bases not matched to a gene; V was cut back by 4 bases and J by 3 bases. This CDR3 is built from 13 residues. Looked up from germline, CDR1 is SNHLY and CDR2 is FYNNEI. The CDR3 sequence: CASSGQGTDTQYF. The CDR3, as DNA: TGTGCCAGCAGTGGACAGGGGACAGATACGCAGTATTTT. The full variable domain, its missing parts supplied by reference TRBV2 and TRBJ2-3, is EPEVTQTPSHQVTQMGQEVILRCVPISNHLYFYWYRQILGQKVEFLVSFYNNEISEKSEIFDDQFSVERPDGSNFTLKIRSTKLEDSAMYFCASSGQGTDTQYFGPGTRLTVL.

The V gene is TRBV6-5, the J gene TRBJ2-7, with D maybe TRBD1 (6 bases). The CDR3 has 13 residues. CDR1 and CDR2 (germline): MNHEY, SVGAGI. Between the trimmed V and J ends, which lost 6 bases and 3 bases, there was a span of 12 bases. The CDR3 loop reads CASSVGQNYEQYF. Written as DNA, the CDR3 is TGTGCCAGCAGCGTAGGACAGAACTACGAGCAGTACTTC.

The chain links TRBV4-1 to TRBJ2-3, with TRBD2 matching over 8 bases. In germline, CDR1 is MGHRA, CDR2 YSYEKL. The junction had 4 bases not matched to a gene; V was cut back by 5 bases and J by 0 bases. The CDR3 is 15 residues long. CDR3 sequence: CASSELAESTDTQYF. The DNA for the CDR3 is TGCGCCAGCAGCGAACTAGCGGAGAGCACAGATACGCAGTATTTT.

This sequence joins TRBV5-1 and TRBJ2-1; 9 bases line up with TRBD2. Germline trimming cut 0 bases from V and 3 bases from J; bases unmatched to any gene: 4. The CDR3 is 16 amino acids. Per germline, CDR1 SGHRS and CDR2 YFSETQ. The CDR3 reads CASSLVAGGDYNEQFF. CDR3 DNA: TGCGCCAGCAGCTTGGTGGCGGGGGGGGACTACAATGAGCAGTTCTTC.